The clone carrying this T cell receptor beta chain was seen a few times. Bulk tissue was left unsorted, and RNA and DNA were co-extracted from about 20-30 mg of it. Primary liver carcinomas in the patients were surgically resected. Among the patients, all had chronic HBV infection and none had been treated. Total RNA (around 500 ng) served as template for TCR beta cDNA synthesis primed by a constant-region primer. Employing slightly modified ARM-PCR, three nested multiplex PCR rounds were run, and these gave rise to the TCR beta libraries. Rounds one and two of PCR, each of 10 cycles, were primed with TRBV1-TRBV30 forward primers and a C-beta reverse primer. Each CDR3 protein is one row after TCRdb ran MiXCR on the multiplex PCR reads. Found here are almost 45,000 distinct CDR3 sequences, 75% of them singletons; the top ten hold less than 50%. This CDR3 contains 13 residues. V lost 0 bases to trimming and J lost 6 bases, with 10 bases between them. CDR1 is SGDLS, CDR2 YYNGEE, per germline.

This entry belongs to a study of tumor-infiltrating lymphocytes in primary liver carcinoma. This sequence originates from a woman aged 30 to 39 with primary liver carcinoma and hepatitis B virus infection. The sample taken for sequencing was tumor-adjacent normal liver tissue. The genes are TRBV9 and TRBJ2-7, with D uncertain. The CDR3 DNA reads as TGTGCCAGCAGCGTAGTGGAGATGGGCGAGCAGTACTTC. It specifies CASSVVEMGEQYF.